The 14 T cell receptor beta chains presented below share a single source sample, sequenced in a study of blood T cell repertoires in COVID-19 (dated by TCRdb to the early 2020s). Receptors were amplified or captured by the immunoSEQ multiplex PCR assay. This is the immuneACCESS table as TCRdb keeps it, with only in-frame sequences that have V and J called. A part of the clones is gone; compared with another copy, unresolved V genes explain less than half, and the rest is unexplained. The sample table holds a few hundred thousand clones, of which 70% to 90% were seen once. 1.5% to 2% of the sample is in the top ten clones. Input material: PBMCs or T cells enriched from blood (not recorded which). The receptors shown here come from a woman in her fifties or sixties who had recovered from COVID-19.

Concerning this clone itself: The junction shows a germline mismatch at one end, possibly a read error. The rearrangement uses TRBV7-7 and TRBJ2-5; 10 bases fit TRBD1. Germline V gene sequence: CDR1 SSHAT, CDR2 FNYEAQ (reference sequence). The CDR3 runs 16 residues. This chain's CDR3 is CASSPVGDRGRETQYF. The CDR3 DNA follows: TGTGCTAGCAGCCCCGTGGGGGACAGGGGAAGGGAGACCCAGTACTTC. Drawing the rest from reference TRBV7-7 and TRBJ2-5, the complete variable domain is GAGVSQSPRYKVTKRGQDVTLRCDPISSHATLYWYQQALGQGPEFLTYFNYEAQPDKSGLPSDRFSAERPEGSISTLTIQRTEQRDSAMYRCASSPVGDRGRETQYFGPGTRLLVL.

The chain uses TRBV18 and TRBJ1-5; no clear D. The germline gives CDR1 KGHSH, CDR2 LQKENI. This CDR3 has 14 amino acids. V lost 4 bases, J lost 5 bases, and 12 bases lay in between. The CDR3 DNA sequence: TGTGCCAGCTCACGGTCCTACGGGGATCAGCCCCAGCATTTT. This gives the protein CASSRSYGDQPQHF.

The chain has TRBV2 and TRBJ2-2; tentative D call: TRBD1 (6 bases). The CDR3 consists of 15 residues. With 2 bases removed from V and 5 bases from J, the gap between germline ends came to 12 bases. Germline V gives CDR1 SNHLY, CDR2 FYNNEI. CDR3 residues: CASSELRTETGELFF. As DNA, the CDR3 is TGTGCCAGCAGTGAATTGAGGACAGAGACCGGGGAGCTGTTTTTT.

The V gene is TRBV19, the J gene TRBJ2-1; 13 nucleotides match TRBD2. V shed 1 base, J shed 7 bases, and the junction held 7 bases outside the gene matches. Germline CDR1 reads LNHDA; CDR2 reads SQIVND (reference sequence). This CDR3 is 17 amino acids long. This CDR3 is CASSIGPLAGGRNEQFF. The CDR3 DNA reads as TGTGCCAGTAGTATAGGCCCACTAGCGGGAGGGAGAAATGAGCAGTTCTTC.

This clone was counted between two and nine times. The chain uses TRBV6-2 or TRBV6-3 and TRBJ1-5; TRBD1 aligns across 11 bases. The germline gives CDR1 MNHEY, CDR2 SVGEGT. This CDR3 is built from 19 residues. Trimming cost V 3 bases and J 2 bases; bases outside gene matches: 12. The CDR3 spells CASSYFLGQGVGGNQPQHF. CDR3 in DNA: TGTGCCAGCAGTTATTTCCTGGGACAGGGGGTAGGAGGCAATCAGCCCCAGCATTTT.

V usage is TRBV7-9 and J usage is TRBJ2-1; TRBD2 agrees at 7 bases. Unmatched junction bases numbered 3, after V lost 2 bases and J lost 8 bases. CDR3 length: 13 residues. The germline V gene has CDR1 SEHNR and CDR2 FQNEAQ (reference sequence). The CDR3 region is CASSLSSGDEQFF. As DNA, the CDR3 is TGTGCCAGCAGCTTATCTAGCGGAGATGAGCAGTTCTTC. Based on the CDR3 plus reference TRBV7-9 and TRBJ2-1, the full variable domain is DTGVSQNPRHKITKRGQNVTFRCDPISEHNRLYWYRQTLGQGPEFLTYFQNEAQLEKSRLLSDRFSAERPKGSFSTLEIQRTEQGDSAMYLCASSLSSGDEQFFGPGTRLTVL.

The chain combines TRBV11-3 with TRBJ1-1; 7 positions agree with TRBD1. The germline V gene encodes CDR1 SGHNT and CDR2 YENEEA. This CDR3 has 13 residues. The ends lost 5 bases at V and 4 bases at J; junction bases unmatched: 4. The CDR3 protein is CASSPGGRTEAFF. The CDR3, as DNA: TGTGCCAGCAGCCCAGGGGGACGCACTGAAGCTTTCTTT.

The genes are TRBV11-2 and TRBJ2-7; D unresolved. CDR3 length: 12 residues. V dropped 5 bases and J dropped 6 bases, with 11 bases sitting between them. The germline CDR1 and CDR2 sequences are SGHAT and FQNNGV. The CDR3 DNA is TGTGCCAGCAGCAGAACAGCCGCCGAGCAGTACTTC. Protein: CASSRTAAEQYF. Variable domain in full (rest from reference TRBV11-2 and TRBJ2-7): EAGVAQSPRYKIIEKRQSVAFWCNPISGHATLYWYQQILGQGPKLLIQFQNNGVVDDSQLPKDRFSAERLKGVDSTLKIQPAKLEDSAVYLCASSRTAAEQYFGPGTRLTVT.

The rearrangement uses TRBV25-1 and TRBJ2-2; D might be TRBD2 (6 bases). The germline V gene has CDR1 MGHDK and CDR2 SYGVNS. The CDR3 spans 15 residues. V was trimmed by 2 bases and J by 5 bases, leaving 12 bases between them. The CDR3 is CASSEDPGGTGELFF. The CDR3 nucleotides read TGTGCCAGCAGTGAAGACCCAGGAGGGACCGGGGAGCTGTTTTTT.

CDR3 in amino acids: CASRFPGLGQGARDNSPLHF. As DNA, the CDR3 is TGTGCCAGCAGGTTCCCAGGCCTGGGGCAGGGGGCGAGGGATAATTCACCCCTCCACTTT. V usage is TRBV9 and J usage is TRBJ1-6, with 8 bases lining up with TRBD1. The CDR3 runs to 20 residues. V trimming: 5 bases; J trimming: 5 bases; junction bases outside the gene matches: 21. Germline V gives CDR1 SGDLS, CDR2 YYNGEE.

The CDR3 bases are TGTGCCAGCAGACAGGCGGCCGTTGGTGGCTACACCTTC. The encoded protein is CASRQAAVGGYTF. The chain links TRBV28 to TRBJ1-2, with D possibly matching TRBD1 (5 bases). Germline V gives CDR1 MDHEN, CDR2 SYDVKM. The germline V and J ends were trimmed by 6 bases and 7 bases, with 15 bases remaining between them. The CDR3 totals 13 residues.

In nucleotides, the CDR3 is TGTGCCAGCAGCTCACAGGGGTATGGCTACACCTTC. Translation: CASSSQGYGYTF. The chain combines TRBV7-2 with TRBJ1-2, with 7 bases fitting TRBD1. The V segment lost 4 bases and the J segment 5 bases; nucleotides outside the gene matches: 1. The CDR3 loop spans 12 amino acids. Germline-derived CDR1 and CDR2 are SGHTA and FQGNSA. Full variable domain (outside the CDR3, taken from reference TRBV7-2 and TRBJ1-2): GAGVSQSPSNKVTEKGKDVELRCDPISGHTALYWYRQSLGQGLEFLIYFQGNSAPDKSGLPSDRFSAERTGGSVSTLTIQRTQQEDSAVYLCASSSQGYGYTFGSGTRLTVV.

This rearrangement joins TRBV28 to TRBJ2-7; D call uncertain. Germline values: CDR1 MDHEN, CDR2 SYDVKM. Trimming took 4 bases from V and 3 from J, leaving 7 bases between them. The length of the CDR3 is 12 residues. The CDR3 sequence is CASSSDIYEQYF. CDR3 sequence (DNA): TGTGCCAGCAGTTCTGACATCTACGAGCAGTACTTC.

The chain combines TRBV7-9 with TRBJ1-2; weak D call: TRBD1 (6 bases). V lost 1 base to trimming and J lost 5 bases, with 14 bases between them. The CDR3 contains 15 residues. Germline CDR1 reads SEHNR; CDR2 reads FQNEAQ (reference sequence). The CDR3 protein is CASSLVGAGAYGYTF. DNA for the CDR3: TGTGCCAGCAGCTTAGTCGGTGCAGGGGCTTATGGCTACACCTTC.